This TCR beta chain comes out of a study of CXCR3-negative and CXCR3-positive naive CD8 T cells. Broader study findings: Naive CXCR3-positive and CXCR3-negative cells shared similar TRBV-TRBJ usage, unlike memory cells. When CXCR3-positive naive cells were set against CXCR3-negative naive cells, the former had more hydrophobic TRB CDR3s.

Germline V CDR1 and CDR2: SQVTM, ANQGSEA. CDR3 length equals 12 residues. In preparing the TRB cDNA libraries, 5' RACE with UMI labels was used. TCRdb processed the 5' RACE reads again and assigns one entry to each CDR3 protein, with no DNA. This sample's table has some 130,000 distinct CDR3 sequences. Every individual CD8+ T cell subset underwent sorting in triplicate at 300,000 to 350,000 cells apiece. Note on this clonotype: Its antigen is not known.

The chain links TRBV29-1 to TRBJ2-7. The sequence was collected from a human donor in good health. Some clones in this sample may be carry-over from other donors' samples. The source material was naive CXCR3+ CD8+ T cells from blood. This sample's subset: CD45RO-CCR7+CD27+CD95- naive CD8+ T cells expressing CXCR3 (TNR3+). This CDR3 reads CSVVRESYEQYF.